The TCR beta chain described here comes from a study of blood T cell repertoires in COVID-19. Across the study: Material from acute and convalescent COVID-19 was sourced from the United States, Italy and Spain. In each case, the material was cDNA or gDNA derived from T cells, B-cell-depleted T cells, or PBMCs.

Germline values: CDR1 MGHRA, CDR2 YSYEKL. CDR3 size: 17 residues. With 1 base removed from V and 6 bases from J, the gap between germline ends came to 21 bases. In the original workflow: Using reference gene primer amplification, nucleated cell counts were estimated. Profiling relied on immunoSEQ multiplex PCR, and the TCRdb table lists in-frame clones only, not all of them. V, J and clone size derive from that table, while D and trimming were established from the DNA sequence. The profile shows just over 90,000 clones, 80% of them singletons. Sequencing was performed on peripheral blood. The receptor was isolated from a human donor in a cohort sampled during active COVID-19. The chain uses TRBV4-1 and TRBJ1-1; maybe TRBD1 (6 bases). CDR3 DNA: TGCGCCAGCAGCCAAGGCAAGTTCGGGGTGGGGGCGGCTGAAGCTTTCTTT. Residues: CASSQGKFGVGAAEAFF.